This T cell receptor (beta chain) was recorded in a study of persistence of HIV-infected CD4 T cells. The CDR3 has 15 residues. Germline V gene lookup returns CDR1 SGHTA and CDR2 FQGNSA. The ends were cut back, 5 bases at V and 0 bases at J, with 10 bases in the middle. Cells were stimulated nonspecifically with anti-CD3/anti-CD28 magnetic beads. Sorting selected CD4+ T cells upregulating both CD40 ligand and CD69. Concerning this clone: Antigen unknown.

The immunoSEQ assay was version 4, run in survey mode. TCRdb keeps only in-frame clones here, not all; method: immunoSEQ multiplex PCR. Of about 43,000 clones listed, 80% to 90% are singletons. Sequences were derived from CD4+ T cells sorted from PBMCs after roughly 17-hour stimulation, sampled from a patient who received antiretroviral therapy. This rearrangement joins TRBV7-2 to TRBJ1-4; D is possibly TRBD1 (6 bases). This TCR was recovered from an adult man with HIV who was CMV-seropositive. CDR3 region: CASSRSGATNEKLFF. CDR3 bases: TGTGCCAGCAGCCGCTCAGGGGCAACTAATGAAAAACTGTTTTTT.